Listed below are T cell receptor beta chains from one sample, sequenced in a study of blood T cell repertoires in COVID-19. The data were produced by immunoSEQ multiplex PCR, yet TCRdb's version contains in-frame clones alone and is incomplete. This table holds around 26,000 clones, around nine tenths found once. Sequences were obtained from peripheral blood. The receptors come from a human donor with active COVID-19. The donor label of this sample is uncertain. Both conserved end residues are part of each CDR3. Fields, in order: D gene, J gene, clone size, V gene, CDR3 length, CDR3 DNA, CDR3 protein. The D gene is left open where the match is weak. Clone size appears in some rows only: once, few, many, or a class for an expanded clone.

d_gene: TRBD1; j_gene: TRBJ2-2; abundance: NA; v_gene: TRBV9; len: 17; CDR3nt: TGTGCCAGCAGCACAACTTTGACAGGGGGCGCGGCCGGGGAGCTGTTTTTT; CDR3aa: CASSTTLTGGAAGELFF
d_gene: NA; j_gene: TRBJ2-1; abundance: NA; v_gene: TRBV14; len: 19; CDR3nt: TGTGCCAGCAGCCTAGACGTAAGGCGGACACCCGTCTCCTACAATGAGCAGTTCTTC; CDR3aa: CASSLDVRRTPVSYNEQFF
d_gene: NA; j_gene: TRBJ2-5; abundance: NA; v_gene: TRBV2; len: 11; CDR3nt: TGTGCCAGCAGTGAGTTAAAGACCCAGTACTTC; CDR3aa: CASSELKTQYF
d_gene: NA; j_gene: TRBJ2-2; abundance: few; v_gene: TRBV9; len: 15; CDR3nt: TGTGCCAGCAGCGCTACTAGCCGGGGCACCGGGGAGCTGTTTTTT; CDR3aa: CASSATSRGTGELFF
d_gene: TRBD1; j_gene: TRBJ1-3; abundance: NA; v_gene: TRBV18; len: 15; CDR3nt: TGTGCCAGCTCCCCAGGGACAGGGCCTGGAAACACCATATATTTT; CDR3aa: CASSPGTGPGNTIYF
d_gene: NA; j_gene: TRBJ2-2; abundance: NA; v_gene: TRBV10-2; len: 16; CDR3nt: TGCGCCAGCACGCCCATTTATGGGGGCGACACCGGGGAGCTGTTTTTT; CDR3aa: CASTPIYGGDTGELFF
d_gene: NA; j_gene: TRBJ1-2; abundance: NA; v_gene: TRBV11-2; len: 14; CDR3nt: TGTGCCAGCAGCCCCCCGGGAGGGGACTATGGCTACACCTTC; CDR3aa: CASSPPGGDYGYTF
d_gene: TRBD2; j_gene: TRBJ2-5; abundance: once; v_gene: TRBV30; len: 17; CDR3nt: TGTGCCTGGAGTGTACGGGGGCTAGCGGGAAGCGGAGAGACCCAGTACTTC; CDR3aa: CAWSVRGLAGSGETQYF
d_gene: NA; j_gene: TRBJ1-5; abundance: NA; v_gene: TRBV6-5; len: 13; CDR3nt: TGTGCCAGCAGTTCAGACAGGCAAGGGGCCCAGCATTTT; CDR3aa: CASSSDRQGAQHF
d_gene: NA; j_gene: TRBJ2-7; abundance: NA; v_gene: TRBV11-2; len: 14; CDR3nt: TGTGCCAGCAGAAAAAGGGGGGGAACCTACGAGCAGTACTTC; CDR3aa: CASRKRGGTYEQYF
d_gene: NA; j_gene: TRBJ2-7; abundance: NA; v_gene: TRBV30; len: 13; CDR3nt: TGTGCCTGGAAAACAGGGCCTACCCACGAGCAGTACTTC; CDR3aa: CAWKTGPTHEQYF
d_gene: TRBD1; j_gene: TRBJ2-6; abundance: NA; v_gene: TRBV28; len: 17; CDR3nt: TGTGCCAGCAGGGCGACAGGGTTCAGCTCTGGGGCCAACGTCCTGACTTTC; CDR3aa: CASRATGFSSGANVLTF
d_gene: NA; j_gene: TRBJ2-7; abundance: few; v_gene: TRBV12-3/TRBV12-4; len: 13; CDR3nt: TGTGCCAGCAGTTTTCACATCTCCTACGAGCAGTACTTC; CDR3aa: CASSFHISYEQYF
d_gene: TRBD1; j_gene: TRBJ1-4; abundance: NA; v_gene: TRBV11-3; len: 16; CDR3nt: TGTGCCAGCAGCCCTCGGACAGGGTCGACTAATGAAAAACTGTTTTTT; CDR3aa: CASSPRTGSTNEKLFF
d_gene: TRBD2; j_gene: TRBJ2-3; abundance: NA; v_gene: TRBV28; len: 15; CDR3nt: TGTGCCAGCAGGTCAGCGGGACTAGCGTCAGATACGCAGTATTTT; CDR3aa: CASRSAGLASDTQYF
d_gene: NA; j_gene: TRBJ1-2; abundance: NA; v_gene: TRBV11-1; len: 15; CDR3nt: TGTGCCAGCAGCTTAGCGGGACTCAACCGATATGGCTACACCTTC; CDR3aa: CASSLAGLNRYGYTF
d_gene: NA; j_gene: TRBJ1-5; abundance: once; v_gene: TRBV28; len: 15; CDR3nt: TGTGCCAGCAGTTTAACTCGACACGTGAATCAGCCCCAGCATTTT; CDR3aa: CASSLTRHVNQPQHF